This TCR beta chain was retrieved from a study of T cell responses to AZD1222 COVID-19 vaccine. Only one count was recorded for this clone. The antigen remains unidentified. General study findings and limits: Vaccine-associated CD4 TCRs ranged over spike, dominating at 160-218 and 743-854. Mostly white British, mostly female donors; authors suggested clonal diversity may be underestimated.

This CDR3 contains 17 residues. In germline, CDR1 is SGHVS, CDR2 FNYEAQ. With 3 bases removed from V and 5 bases from J, the gap between germline ends came to 19 bases. Profiling relied on immunoSEQ multiplex PCR, and the TCRdb table lists in-frame clones only, not all of them. The profile shows about 95,000 clones, 85% to 90% of them singletons. The rearrangement links TRBV7-6 to TRBJ2-2; tentatively, D is TRBD1 or TRBD2 (5 bases each). The origin of this receptor is an adult in good health. The sequencing here drew on peripheral blood, taken on day 0 of AZD1222 vaccination. CDR3 DNA sequence: TGTGCCAGCAGCTTCCGCCTGGGACCCGGAGTTACCGGGGAGCTGTTTTTT. Its translation is CASSFRLGPGVTGELFF.